One and the same sample provided the 13 T cell receptor beta chains below, sequenced in a study of T cell changes during pregnancy in multiple sclerosis. The protocol was immunoSEQ multiplex PCR, while the TCRdb copy is restricted to in-frame clones and leaves out a portion. The data hold some 48,000 clones, with approximately 91% observed a single time. Sequences were derived from CD4+ T cells from peripheral blood mononuclear cells, sampled after pregnancy. The origin of the receptors is a female donor in good health, enrolled as a control in a pregnancy study.

The chain joins TRBV6-4 to TRBJ2-1, with 10 bases aligning to TRBD2. The CDR3 has 15 residues. The trim removed 5 bases at V and 6 bases at J, leaving 7 bases unmatched. Germline V gene data show CDR1 as MRHNA and CDR2 as SNTAGT. DNA for the CDR3: TGTGCCAGCAGTAGAACTAGCGGGACCCCCAATGAGCAGTTCTTC. Translating gives CASSRTSGTPNEQFF.

V is TRBV7-2 and J is TRBJ2-7; the D is unclear. From germline, CDR1 is SGHTA and CDR2 FQGNSA. V was pared by 1 base and J by 4 bases, with 20 bases between. The length of the CDR3 is 17 residues. In DNA form, the CDR3 reads TGTGCCAGCAGCTTAGGGGCCCCGTTCGGCAGACAATACGAGCAGTACTTC. As protein: CASSLGAPFGRQYEQYF.

This clone is medium-sized (0.01 to 0.1%) in the sample. The chain has TRBV18 and TRBJ1-5; perhaps TRBD1 as D (6 bases). Germline-derived CDR1 and CDR2 are KGHSH and LQKENI. The V and J ends lost 3 bases and 8 bases respectively, with 20 bases between them. The CDR3 extends over 16 amino acids. Here the CDR3 DNA reads TGTGCCAGCTCACCCCAGGGGACGGCCCTCCCGAAGCCCCAGCATTTT. It encodes CASSPQGTALPKPQHF.

This chain uses TRBV5-4 with TRBJ1-1; TRBD1 is a possible D gene (6 bases). The CDR3 has 13 amino acids. With 10 bases removed from V and 4 bases from J, the gap between germline ends came to 17 bases. Germline CDR1 SGHNT, CDR2 YYREEE (reference sequence). CDR3 sequence: CAGGPGGGTEAFF. CDR3 DNA sequence: TGTGCCGGGGGACCGGGGGGCGGCACTGAAGCTTTCTTT.

V gene TRBV5-8 combines with J gene TRBJ1-5, with 10 positions matching TRBD1. CDR1 is SGHTS, CDR2 YDEGEE, per germline. The length of the CDR3 is 16 residues. The V and J ends lost 5 bases and 8 bases, in that order; junction bases with no gene match: 13. CDR3 bases: TGTGCCAGCAGAGCCCTAACCGGGACAGGGGAGAAGCCCCAGCATTTT. Translating it yields CASRALTGTGEKPQHF.

This clone appeared a single time. The rearrangement uses TRBV5-1 and TRBJ2-5; tentative D call: TRBD1 (5 bases). Per germline, CDR1 SGHRS and CDR2 YFSETQ. The CDR3 totals 13 residues. V shed 4 bases and J shed 4 bases, with 11 bases lying between them. CDR3 sequence: CASSVQGRETQYF. The DNA for the CDR3 is TGCGCCAGCAGCGTCCAGGGCCGAGAGACCCAGTACTTC.

The chain uses TRBV6-5 and TRBJ2-2; a possible D gene is TRBD2 (5 bases). CDR1 MNHEY and CDR2 SVGAGI come from the germline V gene. The CDR3 consists of 16 residues. V lost 0 bases, J lost 3 bases, and 11 bases lay in between. The CDR3 here is CASSYSASIDTGELFF. The CDR3 nucleotides read TGTGCCAGCAGTTACTCTGCTAGCATTGACACCGGGGAGCTGTTTTTT.

The chain uses TRBV30 and TRBJ2-1, with 8 bases that match TRBD1. The germline V gene has CDR1 GTSNPN and CDR2 SVGIG (reference sequence). After removal of 3 bases from V and 8 bases from J, the junction contained 3 bases not matched to a gene. There are 12 residues in the CDR3. CDR3 in amino acids: CAWSRQGHEQFF. The DNA of the CDR3 is TGTGCCTGGAGCCGACAGGGGCATGAGCAGTTCTTC.

This chain connects TRBV18 to TRBJ1-2; tentatively, D is TRBD1 (5 bases). This CDR3 has 14 residues. CDR1 and CDR2 from the germline V gene are KGHSH and LQKENI. V shed 3 bases and J shed 2 bases, with 10 bases lying between them. CDR3 residues: CASSPSDSNYGYTF. The CDR3 DNA follows: TGTGCCAGCTCACCGAGTGACAGCAACTATGGCTACACCTTC.

The rearrangement links TRBV15 to TRBJ1-4; tentative D call: TRBD1 (6 bases). V lost 8 bases and J 5 bases, leaving 18 bases between the germline ends. CDR1 is LNHNV and CDR2 is YYDKDF in the germline V gene (reference sequence). The CDR3 totals 15 residues. The CDR3 region has the DNA TGTGCCACCGAATCAGGGGTACTATCCAATGAAAAACTGTTTTTT. It specifies CATESGVLSNEKLFF.

The count of this clone is one. The rearrangement joins TRBV2 to TRBJ1-4, with D possibly being TRBD1 (6 bases). The V gene's germline CDR1 is SNHLY and CDR2 FYNNEI. Trimming cost V 6 bases and J 2 bases, with 19 bases left between them. This CDR3 contains 17 residues. CDR3: CASRANRQGWTNEKLFF. Written as DNA, the CDR3 is TGTGCCAGCAGAGCCAACCGGCAGGGGTGGACTAATGAAAAACTGTTTTTT.

The chain joins TRBV21-1 to TRBJ1-4. TRBV21-1 is a known pseudogene. The CDR3 runs 11 residues. The chain's CDR3 is CASSNDEKLFF. The CDR3 DNA is TGTGCCAGCAGCAACGATGAAAAACTGTTTTTT.

The genes are TRBV19 and TRBJ2-7; 9 bases are a match to TRBD1. This CDR3 is 14 amino acids long. J lost 3 bases, V lost 5 bases, and 5 bases had no gene match. Germline loops: CDR1 LNHDA, CDR2 SQIVND (reference sequence). The CDR3 sequence is CASSGQGQGYEQYF. The CDR3 DNA is TGTGCCAGTAGTGGACAGGGGCAGGGCTACGAGCAGTACTTC.